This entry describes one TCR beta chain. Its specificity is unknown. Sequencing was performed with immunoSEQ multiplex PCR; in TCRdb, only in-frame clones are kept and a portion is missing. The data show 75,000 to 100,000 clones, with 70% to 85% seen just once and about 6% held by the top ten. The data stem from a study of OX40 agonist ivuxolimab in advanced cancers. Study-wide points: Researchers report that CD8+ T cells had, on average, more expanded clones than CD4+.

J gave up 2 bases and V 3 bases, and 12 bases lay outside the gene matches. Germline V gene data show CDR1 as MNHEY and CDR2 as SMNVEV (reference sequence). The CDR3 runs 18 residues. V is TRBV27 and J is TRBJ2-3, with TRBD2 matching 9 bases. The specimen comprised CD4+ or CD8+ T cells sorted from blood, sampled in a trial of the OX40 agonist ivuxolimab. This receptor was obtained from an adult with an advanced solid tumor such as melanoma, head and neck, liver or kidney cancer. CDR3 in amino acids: CASSFFLPSGADTDTQYF. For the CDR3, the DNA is TGTGCCAGCAGTTTTTTCCTCCCTAGCGGGGCGGACACAGATACGCAGTATTTT.